The present T cell receptor (beta chain) was sequenced within a study of shared clonotypes between healthy human individuals. Study results and caveats: Shared clonotypes: about 5.3% naive CD4, 3.5% to 4% naive CD8, around 2.4% memory CD4, about 0.4% memory CD8. In contrast to clonotypes shared by all four donors, non-shared clonotypes had lower generation probabilities.

In the case of this clone: Its antigen is not identified.

All donors were Caucasian adults living in Nashville, Tennessee. The CDR3 spans 12 residues. The V end was cut by 5 bases, the J end by 4 bases, with 8 bases between. The germline V gene has CDR1 SEHNR and CDR2 FQNEAQ (reference sequence). Sequenced by immunoSEQ multiplex PCR; TCRdb stores in-frame clones only, minus some. Of 2,500,000 or so clones listed, roughly 93% are singletons. Specimen: naive CD4+ T cells from PBMCs. Subset indicated: CD45RA+ positively selected. The genes are TRBV7-9 and TRBJ1-1, with D unresolved. The clonotype originates from a man aged 18 to 29 in good health. Some clones in this sample may be carry-over from other donors' samples. In nucleotides, the CDR3 is TGTGCCAGCAGCCCGTCAGGCACTGAAGCTTTCTTT. Translated: CASSPSGTEAFF.